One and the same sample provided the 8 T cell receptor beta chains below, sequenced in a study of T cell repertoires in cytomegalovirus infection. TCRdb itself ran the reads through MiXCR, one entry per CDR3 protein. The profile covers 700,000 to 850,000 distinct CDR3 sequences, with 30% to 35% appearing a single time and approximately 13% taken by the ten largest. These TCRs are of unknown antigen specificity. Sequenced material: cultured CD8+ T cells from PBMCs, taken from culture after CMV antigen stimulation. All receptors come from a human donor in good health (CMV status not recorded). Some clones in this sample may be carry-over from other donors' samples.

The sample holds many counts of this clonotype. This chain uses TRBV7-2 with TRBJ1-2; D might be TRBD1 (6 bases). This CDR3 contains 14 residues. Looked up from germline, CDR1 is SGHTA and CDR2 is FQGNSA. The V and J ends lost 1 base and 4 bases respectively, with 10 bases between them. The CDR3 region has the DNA TGTGCCAGCAGCTTAGGGGGGCGGGGCTATGGCTACACCTTC. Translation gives CASSLGGRGYGYTF.

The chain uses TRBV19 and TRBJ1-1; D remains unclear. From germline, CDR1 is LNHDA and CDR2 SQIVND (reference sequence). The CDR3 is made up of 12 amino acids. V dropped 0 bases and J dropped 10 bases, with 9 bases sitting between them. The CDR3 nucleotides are TGTGCCAGTAGTATAGATCTCTCCGGAGCTTTCTTT. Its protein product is CASSIDLSGAFF.

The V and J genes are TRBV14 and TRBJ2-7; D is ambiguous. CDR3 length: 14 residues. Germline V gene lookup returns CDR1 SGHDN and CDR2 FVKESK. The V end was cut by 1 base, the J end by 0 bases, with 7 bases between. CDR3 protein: CASSQGIGSYEQYF. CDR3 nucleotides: TGTGCCAGCAGCCAAGGCATAGGCTCCTACGAGCAGTACTTC. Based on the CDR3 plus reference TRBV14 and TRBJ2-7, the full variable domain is EAGVTQFPSHSVIEKGQTVTLRCDPISGHDNLYWYRRVMGKEIKFLLHFVKESKQDESGMPNNRFLAERTGGTYSTLKVQPAELEDSGVYFCASSQGIGSYEQYFGPGTRLTVT.

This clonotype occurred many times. CDR3 nucleotides: TGTGCCAGCAGCTTATTCGTACTCCCCACAGATACGCAGTATTTT. Amino acids: CASSLFVLPTDTQYF. The chain couples TRBV7-2 to TRBJ2-3; D is undetermined. CDR1 and CDR2 (germline): SGHTA, FQGNSA. V was clipped by 2 bases and J by 2 bases, with 11 bases between them. The CDR3 loop spans 15 amino acids.

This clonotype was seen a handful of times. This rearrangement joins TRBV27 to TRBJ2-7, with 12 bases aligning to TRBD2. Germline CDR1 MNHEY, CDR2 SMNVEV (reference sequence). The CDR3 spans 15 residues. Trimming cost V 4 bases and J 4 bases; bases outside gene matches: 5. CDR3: CASSSSGGAGYEQYF. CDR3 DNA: TGTGCCAGCAGTTCTAGCGGGGGGGCCGGTTACGAGCAGTACTTC.

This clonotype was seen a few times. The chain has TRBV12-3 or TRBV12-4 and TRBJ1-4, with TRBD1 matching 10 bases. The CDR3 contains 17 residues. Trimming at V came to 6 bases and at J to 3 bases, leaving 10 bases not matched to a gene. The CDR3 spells CASSLLGQGYPNEKLFF. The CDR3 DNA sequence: TGTGCCAGCAGCCTGCTGGGACAGGGGTACCCTAATGAAAAACTGTTTTTT.

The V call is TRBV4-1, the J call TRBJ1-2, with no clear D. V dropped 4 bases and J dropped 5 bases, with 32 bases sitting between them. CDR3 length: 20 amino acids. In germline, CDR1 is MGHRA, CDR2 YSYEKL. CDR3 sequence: CASSPRLRARERRPEYGYTF. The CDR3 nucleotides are TGCGCCAGCAGCCCCCGGCTTAGGGCCCGAGAAAGACGTCCGGAGTATGGCTACACCTTC.

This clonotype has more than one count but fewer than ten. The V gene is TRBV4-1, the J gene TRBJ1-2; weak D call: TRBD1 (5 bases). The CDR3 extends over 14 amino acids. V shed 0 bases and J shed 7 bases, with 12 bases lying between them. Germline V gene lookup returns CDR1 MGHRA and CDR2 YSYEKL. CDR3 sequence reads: CASSQEPDSRGYTF. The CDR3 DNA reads TGCGCCAGCAGCCAAGAGCCCGACAGCCGTGGCTACACCTTC.